This paragraph reports one T cell receptor (beta chain). An end of the junction differs from the germline gene, which may be a read error. This sample is drawn from a study of blood T cell repertoires in COVID-19. Seattle patient enrollment occurred during active infection, with longitudinal follow-up thereafter. The CDR3 consists of 14 residues. Looked up from germline, CDR1 is SGDLS and CDR2 is YYNGEE. Assay: immunoSEQ multiplex PCR; the TCRdb copy retains only in-frame clones and omits some. Of some 200,000 clones listed, approximately 86% are singletons. The TCR comes from a man aged 55 to 70 with COVID-19, enrolled during active disease. The chain carries TRBV9 and TRBJ1-1; D unresolved. Material: peripheral blood. CDR3 sequence reads: CASSPRGGSAEAFF. The CDR3 region has the DNA TGTGCCAGCAGCCCCAGAGGTGGGTCGGCTGAGGCTTTCTTT.